These 32 T cell receptor delta chains were sequenced from one sample in a study of gamma-delta T cells after stem cell transplantation (dated by TCRdb to 2016 to 2017). Libraries were made using RT-PCR. The sequencer listed for this sample is Illumina MiSeq. Clone calls in TCRdb were regenerated from the public reads with CATT, after which identical DNA sequences shared one row. The sample table contains roughly 4,500 delta-chain clones; only one count was recorded for around 2% of them. The ten top clones hold around 32% of the sample. What was sequenced was gamma-delta T cells. The origin of the receptors is a human donor. It is not recorded whose cells these are; they may come from a transplant donor.

The CDR3 loop is CACDTVEVHTDKLIF. The CDR3 DNA reads as TGTGCCTGTGACACCGTAGAGGTTCACACCGATAAACTCATCTTT. The chain uses TRDV2 and TRDJ1; D remains ambiguous. Germline loops: CDR1 GEAIGNYY, CDR2 EKD. The CDR3 runs to 15 residues. The V and J ends lost 0 bases and 0 bases respectively, with 10 bases between them.

This clone is hyperexpanded (1% or more). At the DNA level, this CDR3 is encoded by other sequences in the same sample as well. The chain uses TRDV2 and TRDJ1; 7 nucleotides match TRDD3. The junction had 16 bases not matched to a gene; V was cut back by 4 bases and J by 0 bases. This CDR3 has 18 amino acids. CDR1 is GEAIGNYY, CDR2 EKD, per germline. In DNA form, the CDR3 reads TGTGCCTGTGAACCTCTAACCTTACTGGGGATCCACACCGATAAACTCATCTTT. It is translated as CACEPLTLLGIHTDKLIF.

This clone qualifies as medium-sized. Just one base apart from a much larger clone, this may be a read error. Different DNA sequences within this sample yield the same CDR3. The V gene is TRDV2, the J gene TRDJ1; the match to TRDD3 covers 7 bases. The V gene's germline CDR1 is GEAIGNYY and CDR2 EKD. V shed 4 bases and J 0 bases; nucleotides not matched to a gene: 16. The CDR3 sequence is 18 residues long. CDR3 sequence reads: CACEPLTLLGIHTDKLIF. The CDR3, as DNA: TGTGCCTGTGAACCCCTAACCTTACTGGGGATCCACACCGATAAACTCATCTTT.

V usage is TRDV2 and J usage is TRDJ1; 8 bases line up with TRDD3. V shed 0 bases and J 0 bases; nucleotides not matched to a gene: 14. Germline-derived CDR1 and CDR2 are GEAIGNYY and EKD. This CDR3 is built from 19 residues. CDR3 sequence: CACDTVTGGPYPDTDKLIF. The CDR3 bases are TGTGCCTGTGACACCGTAACTGGGGGCCCTTACCCCGACACCGATAAACTCATCTTT.

This clone was observed a few times. The protein recorded in TCRdb matches a much larger clone and deviates from this DNA's translation at residue 11, suggesting a read error; the protein here is obtained by translating the DNA. Other DNA sequences of this sample code for an identical CDR3. V usage is TRDV2 and J usage is TRDJ3, with 11 bases matching TRDD3. Germline CDR1 GEAIGNYY, CDR2 EKD. The CDR3 consists of 18 residues. The CDR3 DNA reads as TGTGCCTGTGACATACTGGGGGATAGTACCTGTGACACCCGACAGATGTTTTTC. It translates to CACDILGDSTCDTRQMFF.

This clone has more than one count but fewer than ten. This is likely an artifact of a read error, given a far larger clone one base away. Additional DNA sequences in this sample encode the identical CDR3. The chain uses TRDV2 and TRDJ1; D possibly corresponds to TRDD3 (5 bases). Germline V gene data show CDR1 as GEAIGNYY and CDR2 as EKD. The germline V and J ends were trimmed by 4 bases and 8 bases, with 19 bases remaining between them. The CDR3 is 14 residues long. The CDR3 protein is CACEPLTPGVKLIF. In nucleotides, the CDR3 is TGTGCCTGTGAACCCTTAACTCCGGGGGTCAAACTCATCTTT.

This clone was counted only a few times. Since a far larger clone is one base different, this is likely a read error. The sample has other DNA sequences that encode this CDR3 too. This chain joins TRDV2 and TRDJ1, with 13 nucleotides matching TRDD3. The CDR3 is 18 residues long. Germline CDR1 GEAIGNYY, CDR2 EKD. CDR3 bases: TGTGCCTGTGACGCCGTACTGGGGGATACGCGGGACACCGATAAACTTATCTTT. Translated: CACDAVLGDTRDTDKLIF.

This clone was counted a few times. A far bigger clonotype differs at one base, so this is likely a read error. Other DNA sequences within the sample encode an identical CDR3. The V call is TRDV2, the J call TRDJ1; 8 bases fit TRDD3. Germline CDR1 and CDR2: GEAIGNYY and EKD. CDR3 length: 15 amino acids. The CDR3 nucleotides read TGTGCCTGTGACACTCTGGGGGAGCCCACCGATAAACTAATCTTT. It translates to CACDTLGEPTDKLIF.

This clone was seen more than once but under ten times. The TCRdb protein comes from a much larger clone and disagrees with this DNA's translation at residue 2, likely due to a read error; the protein given here is derived from the DNA. The V gene is TRDV2, the J gene TRDJ1; 7 bases fit TRDD3. This CDR3 contains 17 residues. Germline V CDR1 and CDR2: GEAIGNYY, EKD. CDR3 sequence (DNA): TGTTCCTGTGACACTCTCGTTGGGGGACAATACACCGATAAACTCATCTTT. It yields the protein CSCDTLVGGQYTDKLIF.

This clone has only a few counts. The protein TCRdb gives is from a much larger clone and does not agree with this DNA's translation at residue 3, likely a read error; the protein shown here comes from the DNA. Other DNA sequences from this sample encode an identical CDR3 as well. This chain connects TRDV2 to TRDJ1, with a possible D match to TRDD3 (5 bases). CDR3 size: 17 residues. Germline V CDR1 and CDR2: GEAIGNYY, EKD. As DNA, the CDR3 is TGTGCCTATGACGAAGTATATTCTGGGCGATTAACTGATAAACTCATCTTT. As protein: CAYDEVYSGRLTDKLIF.

The chain couples TRDV2 to TRDJ1, with TRDD3 matching 8 bases. With 1 base clipped from V and 0 bases from J, the junction kept 9 bases outside the gene matches. This CDR3 is 17 amino acids long. Germline V gene lookup returns CDR1 GEAIGNYY and CDR2 EKD. The DNA for the CDR3 is TGTGCCTGTGACACGGTACTGGGGGCTAAGTACACCGATAAACTCATCTTT. Amino acids: CACDTVLGAKYTDKLIF.

Of note for this clone: With a far larger clone one base away, a read error is the likely cause. The sample carries other DNA sequences with the same CDR3. The chain employs TRDV2 and TRDJ1; TRDD2 is a possible D gene (6 bases). This CDR3 region has 18 residues. Germline V gene sequence: CDR1 GEAIGNYY, CDR2 EKD. CDR3 region: CACDTVVGLSYTTDKLIF. As DNA, the CDR3 is TGTGCCTGCGACACCGTAGTAGGCCTCTCCTACACAACCGATAAACTCATCTTT.

This clone was seen only a few times. A far larger clone is a single base away, which makes a read error likely. The same CDR3 can be traced to other DNA sequences in this sample. The genes are TRDV2 and TRDJ1, with TRDD3 matching over 13 bases. CDR1 and CDR2 from the germline V gene are GEAIGNYY and EKD. The CDR3 is 18 residues long. In DNA, the CDR3 is TGTGCCTGTGACACCGTTTCGACTGGGGGATACGACACCGACAAACTCATCTTT. This sequence encodes CACDTVSTGGYDTDKLIF.

The sample holds a few counts of this clone. A read error may explain this, as a much larger clone is one base away. The sample contains more than one DNA sequence encoding this CDR3. The chain is built from TRDV2 and TRDJ1; TRDD3 matches 8 bases. The CDR3 extends over 18 amino acids. With V trimmed by 4 bases and J by 0 bases, 15 bases remained unmatched. Germline CDR1 is GEAIGNYY and CDR2 is EKD. CDR3 residues: CACDRLGETGSYTDKLIF. In DNA, the CDR3 is TGTGCCTGTGATCGTCTGGGGGAAACAGGGTCGTACACCGATAAACTCATCTTT.

About this clone itself: TCRdb's protein for this DNA is that of a much larger clone and differs from the translation at residue 13, likely a read error; the protein shown is the DNA translation. The chain recombines TRDV2 with TRDJ3, with 11 bases identical to TRDD3. The CDR3 loop spans 20 amino acids. Looked up from germline, CDR1 is GEAIGNYY and CDR2 is EKD. The CDR3 reads CACDTWGIRNNSRDTRQMFF. The CDR3 nucleotides read TGTGCCTGTGACACGTGGGGGATACGGAATAACTCCCGGGACACCCGACAGATGTTTTTC.

Concerning this clone: The mismatch at residue 5 between this DNA's translation and the TCRdb protein of a much larger clone likely reflects a read error; the protein shown is translated from the DNA. The CDR3 sequence: CACDTIHRFTNWGKDTDKLIF. The CDR3 DNA follows: TGTGCCTGTGACACCATACACCGCTTTACTAACTGGGGCAAGGACACCGATAAACTCATCTTT. The chain has TRDV2 and TRDJ1, with TRDD3 matching over 7 bases. CDR1 is GEAIGNYY and CDR2 is EKD in the germline V gene. The CDR3 extends over 21 amino acids. Trimming removed 0 bases from V and 0 bases from J; junction bases left unmatched: 21.

This clone came up a few times. With a far larger clone one base away, a read error is the likely cause. Different DNA sequences within this sample yield the same CDR3. The V call is TRDV2, the J call TRDJ1; D is unresolved. The CDR3 is 15 residues long. Per the germline V gene, CDR1 is GEAIGNYY and CDR2 is EKD. The V and J ends lost 0 bases and 0 bases respectively, with 10 bases between them. Here the CDR3 reads CACDTVGFNTDKLIF. The CDR3 DNA follows: TGTGCCTGTGACACCGTAGGGTTCAACACCGATAAACTCATCTTT.

This clone has only a few counts. TCRdb has a much larger clone's protein, which differs at residue 12 from the translation of this DNA, likely because of a read error; what is shown is the protein translated from the DNA. CDR3 bases: TGTGCCTGTGACACCGTCGTAGGGGGAGGGTCGAGCACCGATAAACTCATCTTT. Translating it yields CACDTVVGGGSSTDKLIF. V and J are TRDV2 and TRDJ1; D is possibly TRDD3 (6 bases). Trimming cost V 0 bases and J 1 base, with 20 bases left between them. CDR3 size: 18 residues. CDR1 and CDR2 (germline): GEAIGNYY, EKD.

Regarding this clone: The protein in TCRdb stems from a much larger clone and differs at residue 14 from this DNA's translation, likely a read error; here the protein is translated from the DNA. The chain links TRDV2 to TRDJ1; 9 nucleotides align to TRDD3. In germline, CDR1 is GEAIGNYY, CDR2 EKD. CDR3 size: 17 residues. This CDR3 is CACDTVGDIRSTDELIF. The CDR3 DNA reads as TGTGCCTGTGACACAGTGGGGGATATAAGGTCCACCGATGAACTCATCTTT.

This clone was observed a few times. The V gene is TRDV2, the J gene TRDJ3, with D perhaps TRDD3 (6 bases). This CDR3 has 19 residues. V shed 0 bases and J shed 0 bases, with 14 bases lying between them. Germline-derived CDR1 and CDR2 are GEAIGNYY and EKD. The CDR3 loop is CACDTAGDKSSWDTRQMFF. CDR3 coding DNA: TGTGCCTGTGACACCGCTGGGGACAAGAGCTCCTGGGACACCCGACAGATGTTTTTC.

This clone has just a few counts. The mismatch at residue 15 between this DNA's translation and the TCRdb protein of a much larger clone likely reflects a read error; the protein shown is translated from the DNA. The V call is TRDV2, the J call TRDJ1; TRDD3 matches 11 bases. The CDR3 runs to 16 residues. Looked up from germline, CDR1 is GEAIGNYY and CDR2 is EKD. This chain's CDR3 is CACYSITGGYVDKLTF. CDR3 bases: TGTGCCTGTTATTCGATTACTGGGGGATATGTCGATAAACTCACCTTT.

This clone was recorded a few times. The protein TCRdb lists belongs to a much larger clone and differs from this DNA's translation at residue 15, which points to a read error; the protein shown is made from the DNA. The chain joins TRDV2 to TRDJ1; 12 nucleotides agree with TRDD3. The germline V gene encodes CDR1 GEAIGNYY and CDR2 EKD. This CDR3 has 18 residues. CDR3 sequence reads: CACDTLNLGDTQTDRLIF. CDR3 nucleotide sequence: TGTGCCTGTGACACCTTAAACCTGGGGGATACGCAAACCGATAGACTCATCTTT.

Of note for this clone: The TCRdb protein, from a much larger clone, departs from this DNA's translation at residue 10, likely by read error; the protein shown derives from the DNA. V and J are TRDV2 and TRDJ1; a possible D gene is TRDD2 (6 bases). V was trimmed by 4 bases and J by 3 bases, leaving 23 bases between them. Germline CDR1 and CDR2: GEAIGNYY and EKD. CDR3 length equals 17 residues. The CDR3 bases are TGTGCCTGTGATAGGCTTCCTCCATCGATGGGACCCGATAAACTCATCTTT. This gives the protein CACDRLPPSMGPDKLIF.

Remarks on this clone: The protein that TCRdb holds for this DNA derives from a much larger clone and differs from the translated DNA at residue 14, which likely indicates a read error; the protein shown here is translated from the DNA. This sequence joins TRDV2 and TRDJ1, with 9 bases aligning to TRDD3. This CDR3 is 16 amino acids long. Germline CDR1 and CDR2: GEAIGNYY and EKD. The CDR3 DNA follows: TGTGCCTGTGACCCCCTACTGGGGGAGTACACCGATAAACCCATCTTT. This gives the protein CACDPLLGEYTDKPIF.

This clone is judged large (0.1 to 1%). The same CDR3 also results from other DNA sequences found in this sample. J is TRDJ1 and V is TRDV2; perhaps TRDD3 as D (6 bases). Trimming cost V 0 bases and J 1 base, with 17 bases left between them. The CDR3 is 17 amino acids. CDR1 is GEAIGNYY, CDR2 EKD, per germline. This CDR3 is CACDTVYRGGTTDKLIF. The CDR3 bases are TGTGCCTGTGACACCGTTTATAGGGGGGGAACCACCGATAAACTCATCTTT.

In the case of this clone: The mismatch at residue 3 between this DNA's translation and the TCRdb protein of a much larger clone likely reflects a read error; the protein shown is translated from the DNA. The chain is built from TRDV2 and TRDJ3; 8 bases fit TRDD3. The CDR3 is made up of 19 amino acids. Germline CDR1 reads GEAIGNYY; CDR2 reads EKD. The CDR3 DNA follows: TGTGCCTATGACACCACTGGGGGCTATAGCTCCTGGGACACCCGACAGATGTTTTTC. This sequence encodes CAYDTTGGYSSWDTRQMFF.

This clone was seen more than once but under ten times. The rearrangement uses TRDV2 and TRDJ1, with TRDD3 identical over 12 bases. The V and J ends lost 2 bases and 5 bases, in that order; junction bases with no gene match: 5. This CDR3 contains 15 residues. Germline CDR1 reads GEAIGNYY; CDR2 reads EKD. CDR3 protein: CACDILGDTRDKLIF. CDR3 sequence (DNA): TGTGCCTGTGACATTCTGGGGGATACGCGGGATAAACTCATCTTT.

This clone has a count of ten or more. A far larger clone is off by one base, so a read error is likely. The sample carries other DNA sequences with the same CDR3. The chain carries TRDV2 and TRDJ1; 10 nucleotides match TRDD3. Trimming removed 1 base from V and 0 bases from J; junction bases left unmatched: 10. The CDR3 length is 18 residues. Germline V gene sequence: CDR1 GEAIGNYY, CDR2 EKD. The CDR3 here is CACDTLTGGYENTDKLIF. The CDR3 nucleotides are TGTGCCTGTGACACGCTGACCGGGGGATACGAGAACACCGATAAACTCATCTTT.

This clone was picked up a small number of times. A far larger clone is a single base away, which makes a read error likely. Within the sample, other DNA sequences also encode this same CDR3. J is TRDJ3 and V is TRDV2; a weak D match, TRDD2 (5 bases). Germline-derived CDR1 and CDR2 are GEAIGNYY and EKD. The CDR3 length is 19 residues. This CDR3 is CACDTASSPSGWDTRQMFF. DNA of the CDR3: TGTGCCTGCGACACCGCGAGTAGTCCTTCTGGCTGGGACACCCGACAGATGTTTTTC.

This clone came up many times. A read error is the likely source, as a far larger clone sits one nucleotide away. Other DNA sequences within the sample encode an identical CDR3. The chain employs TRDV2 and TRDJ1, with D possibly matching TRDD3 (5 bases). The CDR3 runs to 15 residues. Germline-derived CDR1 and CDR2 are GEAIGNYY and EKD. The CDR3 sequence: CACDTVGTYTDKLIF. Here the CDR3 DNA reads TGTGCCTGCGACACAGTGGGGACGTACACCGATAAACTCATCTTT.

Details on this clone: TCRdb pairs this DNA with a much larger clone's protein that differs at residue 16, likely a read error; the protein shown was translated from the DNA. Other DNA sequences in this specimen translate into the identical CDR3. The chain employs TRDV2 and TRDJ3; 8 bases map to TRDD3. The CDR3 loop spans 19 amino acids. CDR1 is GEAIGNYY and CDR2 is EKD in the germline V gene. The CDR3 spells CACDVTGGRSSWDTRRMFF. The DNA for the CDR3 is TGCGCCTGTGACGTAACTGGGGGTCGGAGCTCCTGGGACACCCGACGGATGTTTTTC.

This clone counts as medium-sized. This likely reflects a read error, since a far larger clone is one base away. The chain couples TRDV2 to TRDJ3, with 8 bases that match TRDD3. The CDR3 totals 19 residues. The germline V gene encodes CDR1 GEAIGNYY and CDR2 EKD. The CDR3, as DNA: TGTGCCTGTTACACCGTAGGGGATACCAGCTCCTGGGACACCCGACAGATGTTTTTC. Translated: CACYTVGDTSSWDTRQMFF.